A single TCR beta chain is shown here with its context. What it binds is not known. The sample comes from a study of T cell repertoires in cytomegalovirus infection. Study overall: Matching HLA type, along with CMV infection, was indicated by public TCR beta signatures.

Germline V CDR1 and CDR2: MGHRA, YSYEKL. This CDR3 has 14 residues. V dropped 0 bases and J dropped 2 bases, with 8 bases sitting between them. TCRdb re-analysed the reads in MiXCR, keeping a single row per CDR3 protein. The sample includes around 900,000 distinct CDR3 sequences, roughly 30% of them seen just once. This specimen consisted of cultured CD8+ T cells from PBMCs, obtained from culture after CMV antigen stimulation. This TCR was recovered from a human donor in good health (CMV status not recorded). Some clones in this sample may be carry-over from other donors' samples. The chain couples TRBV4-1 to TRBJ2-7; D gene uncertain. The CDR3 protein is CASSQDRHAYEQYF. The CDR3 region has the DNA TGCGCCAGCAGCCAAGATCGGCACGCCTACGAGCAGTACTTC.